These T cell receptor beta chains were read from a single sample in a study of blood T cell repertoires in COVID-19. Using immunoSEQ multiplex PCR, the repertoire was profiled, and TCRdb retains in-frame clones only, with some absent. The top ten clones hold 3% to 4% of a sample with under 250,000 clones, roughly nine tenths of them seen once. The sequencing sample was made of PBMCs or T cells enriched from blood (not recorded which). The receptor set was obtained from a woman aged 25 to 39 with acute COVID-19. Both conserved end residues are part of each CDR3. Fields, in order: clone size, V gene, J gene, D gene, CDR3 DNA, CDR3 protein. A D gene is named only where the DNA matches it firmly. Clone sizes are given selectively: once, few, many, or a class where the clone is expanded.

abundance: NA; v_gene: TRBV6-2/TRBV6-3; j_gene: TRBJ2-1; d_gene: NA; CDR3nt: TGTGCCAGCAGTTCCATACAGGGTAATGAGCAGTTCTTC; CDR3aa: CASSSIQGNEQFF
abundance: once; v_gene: TRBV2; j_gene: TRBJ1-2; d_gene: TRBD1; CDR3nt: TGTGCCAGCAATAAGGGGGCCCTTAGGTATGGCTACACCTTC; CDR3aa: CASNKGALRYGYTF
abundance: NA; v_gene: TRBV25-1; j_gene: TRBJ1-1; d_gene: NA; CDR3nt: TGTGCCAGCAGACAGTCGAACACTGAAGCTTTCTTT; CDR3aa: CASRQSNTEAFF
abundance: few; v_gene: TRBV7-2; j_gene: TRBJ2-7; d_gene: TRBD1; CDR3nt: TGTGCCAGCAGCTTTTCCGGGACAGGGGGCGACGAGCAGTACTTC; CDR3aa: CASSFSGTGGDEQYF
abundance: NA; v_gene: TRBV9; j_gene: TRBJ2-1; d_gene: TRBD1; CDR3nt: TGTGCCAGCAGCCCAGGGGGAGCTTTCCAGTACAATGAGCAGTTCTTC; CDR3aa: CASSPGGAFQYNEQFF
abundance: NA; v_gene: TRBV14; j_gene: TRBJ1-6; d_gene: NA; CDR3nt: TGTGCCACCGCCTACAGGGACCCCAGGACACCCCTCCACTTT; CDR3aa: CATAYRDPRTPLHF
abundance: NA; v_gene: TRBV30; j_gene: TRBJ1-2; d_gene: TRBD1; CDR3nt: TGTGCCTGGAGTGCCGACAGGGACTCCTATGGCTACACCTTC; CDR3aa: CAWSADRDSYGYTF
abundance: NA; v_gene: TRBV5-6; j_gene: TRBJ2-1; d_gene: NA; CDR3nt: TGTGCCAGCAGCTGGTGGCGGGACAGCTACAATGAGCAGTTCTTC; CDR3aa: CASSWWRDSYNEQFF
abundance: NA; v_gene: TRBV3-1/TRBV3-2; j_gene: TRBJ1-1; d_gene: NA; CDR3nt: TGTGCCAGCAGCCAAGTCGACACTGAAGCTTTCTTT; CDR3aa: CASSQVDTEAFF
abundance: NA; v_gene: TRBV2; j_gene: TRBJ2-4; d_gene: TRBD2; CDR3nt: TGTGCCAGCAACCGACAGCGGGGGGAAAACATTCAGTACTTC; CDR3aa: CASNRQRGENIQYF
abundance: NA; v_gene: TRBV29-1; j_gene: TRBJ2-2; d_gene: NA; CDR3nt: TGCAGCGTTGCCCGGACAGCGAACACCGGGGAGCTGTTTTTT; CDR3aa: CSVARTANTGELFF
abundance: once; v_gene: TRBV19; j_gene: TRBJ2-3; d_gene: NA; CDR3nt: TGTGCCAGTAGTATAGTCCGGGGATCAGATACGCAGTATTTT; CDR3aa: CASSIVRGSDTQYF
abundance: NA; v_gene: TRBV1; j_gene: TRBJ1-2; d_gene: NA; CDR3nt: TGCACCAGCAGCCGGGCAGGGGAGAACTATGGCTACACCTTC; CDR3aa: CTSSRAGENYGYTF
abundance: NA; v_gene: TRBV6-5; j_gene: TRBJ2-5; d_gene: TRBD1; CDR3nt: TGTGCCAGCAGTAAACCGGGACAGGGTTACGAGACCCAGTACTTC; CDR3aa: CASSKPGQGYETQYF
abundance: NA; v_gene: TRBV10-1; j_gene: TRBJ1-1; d_gene: NA; CDR3nt: TGCGCCAGCCAGAGACAGCATTACAATGGGGCTTTCTTT; CDR3aa: CASQRQHYNGAFF
abundance: NA; v_gene: TRBV24-1; j_gene: TRBJ2-5; d_gene: TRBD1; CDR3nt: TGTGCCACCAGTGACCCATCGGGACAGGGACAAGAGACCCAGTACTTC; CDR3aa: CATSDPSGQGQETQYF
abundance: NA; v_gene: TRBV10-3; j_gene: TRBJ1-4; d_gene: NA; CDR3nt: TGTGCCATCAATGCAGGGGAGGGGGCTAATGAAAAACTGTTTTTT; CDR3aa: CAINAGEGANEKLFF
abundance: NA; v_gene: TRBV9; j_gene: TRBJ1-3; d_gene: NA; CDR3nt: TGTGCCAGCAGCTTACAGGGAGTGGGAAACACCATATATTTT; CDR3aa: CASSLQGVGNTIYF
abundance: NA; v_gene: TRBV11-2; j_gene: TRBJ1-4; d_gene: NA; CDR3nt: TGTGCCAGCAGCTTAAGCGGGGGAAGAGGAGAAAAACTGTTTTTT; CDR3aa: CASSLSGGRGEKLFF
abundance: NA; v_gene: TRBV6-2/TRBV6-3; j_gene: TRBJ2-2; d_gene: TRBD1; CDR3nt: TGTGCCAGCAGTCCCCCGGACAGGGTGAACACCGGGGAGCTGTTTTTT; CDR3aa: CASSPPDRVNTGELFF
abundance: NA; v_gene: TRBV5-4; j_gene: TRBJ1-5; d_gene: TRBD1; CDR3nt: TGTGCCAGCAGACATGACCAGGGGGCAAATCAGCCCCAGCATTTT; CDR3aa: CASRHDQGANQPQHF
abundance: NA; v_gene: TRBV7-6; j_gene: TRBJ1-3; d_gene: NA; CDR3nt: TGTGCCAGCAGCTTAGCAAGGAGTGGGTCTGGAAACACCATATATTTT; CDR3aa: CASSLARSGSGNTIYF
abundance: NA; v_gene: TRBV2; j_gene: TRBJ1-6; d_gene: NA; CDR3nt: TGTGCCAGCAGTGAGGCGGGGGGAGGTAATTCACCCCTCCACTTT; CDR3aa: CASSEAGGGNSPLHF
abundance: NA; v_gene: TRBV5-4; j_gene: TRBJ1-1; d_gene: NA; CDR3nt: TGTGCCAGCAGCTTCACGGGGAAGAACACTGAAGCTTTCTTT; CDR3aa: CASSFTGKNTEAFF
abundance: NA; v_gene: TRBV2; j_gene: TRBJ1-4; d_gene: TRBD1; CDR3nt: TGTGCCAGCCGACCCGGGACAGGGGTTGAAAAACTGTTTTTT; CDR3aa: CASRPGTGVEKLFF
abundance: NA; v_gene: TRBV2; j_gene: TRBJ1-6; d_gene: TRBD1; CDR3nt: TGTGCCACAAGGCCAGGGGGCGCAGGTTCACCCCTCCACTTT; CDR3aa: CATRPGGAGSPLHF
abundance: NA; v_gene: TRBV28; j_gene: TRBJ2-7; d_gene: NA; CDR3nt: TGTGCCAGCAGTTCCGGGGATCGTCTCTACGAGCAGTACTTC; CDR3aa: CASSSGDRLYEQYF
abundance: NA; v_gene: TRBV3-1/TRBV3-2; j_gene: TRBJ1-1; d_gene: NA; CDR3nt: TGTGCCAGCAGCCAAGTCCCCGGGGAGAAGAACACTGAAGCTTTCTTT; CDR3aa: CASSQVPGEKNTEAFF
abundance: NA; v_gene: TRBV20-1; j_gene: TRBJ2-1; d_gene: TRBD2; CDR3nt: TGCAGTGCAAGACTAGCGAATGAGCAGTTCTTC; CDR3aa: CSARLANEQFF
abundance: NA; v_gene: TRBV6-5; j_gene: TRBJ1-3; d_gene: NA; CDR3nt: TGTGCCAGCAGTCCCAATCGGGACACCATATATTTT; CDR3aa: CASSPNRDTIYF
abundance: NA; v_gene: TRBV30; j_gene: TRBJ2-3; d_gene: TRBD2; CDR3nt: TGTGCCTGGAGTGTCGGGGGGGACACAGATACGCAGTATTTT; CDR3aa: CAWSVGGDTDTQYF